This T cell receptor beta chain was retrieved from a study of T cell responses to AZD1222 COVID-19 vaccine. Study-wide results and limits: At 160-218 and 743-854, vaccine-associated CD4 TCRs were dominant, and they spanned spike. Increases in Spike-specific TCR breadth and depth were seen after two AZD1222 doses. Donors in the cohort were predominantly white British and more often female, and clonal diversity was possibly underestimated.

Sequencing was performed with immunoSEQ multiplex PCR; in TCRdb, only in-frame clones are kept and a portion is missing. The sample shows about 94,000 clones, about 88% of them seen only once. The CDR3 is 14 amino acids. The V and J ends lost 6 bases and 4 bases, in that order; junction bases with no gene match: 8. Germline-derived CDR1 and CDR2 are SNHLY and FYNNEI. This clone was seen more than once but under ten times. Its target is unknown. J is TRBJ2-5 and V is TRBV2, with 7 bases fitting TRBD1. This TCR derives from an adult in good health. Sample: peripheral blood, taken on day 0 of AZD1222 vaccination. CDR3 in amino acids: CASRPATGLETQYF. DNA of the CDR3: TGTGCCAGCAGGCCCGCGACAGGGTTAGAGACCCAGTACTTC.